This T cell receptor beta chain originates from a study of cytomegalovirus exposure and HLA in healthy donors. PCR employed 60 Vbeta and 13 Jbeta primers. The assay was immunoSEQ multiplex PCR, and TCRdb's table has in-frame clones only and misses some. This sample has under 200,000 clones, with about four fifths found just once. The V end was cut by 4 bases, the J end by 2 bases, with 17 bases between. Germline V lookup: CDR1 SGHNT, CDR2 YYREEE (reference sequence). The CDR3 covers 16 residues. The source material was PBMCs. The TCR comes from a woman under 30 in good health and CMV-seronegative. The chain joins TRBV5-4 to TRBJ2-3; TRBD2 might be the D (7 bases). DNA for the CDR3: TGTGCCAGCAGCCTGGGGGGCGGGACTAACACAGATACGCAGTATTTT. This encodes CASSLGGGTNTDTQYF. Combining the CDR3 with reference TRBV5-4 and TRBJ2-3 gives the whole variable domain ETGVTQSPTHLIKTRGQQVTLRCSSQSGHNTVSWYQQALGQGPQFIFQYYREEENGRGNFPPRFSGLQFPNYSSELNVNALELDDSALYLCASSLGGGTNTDTQYFGPGTRLTVL.